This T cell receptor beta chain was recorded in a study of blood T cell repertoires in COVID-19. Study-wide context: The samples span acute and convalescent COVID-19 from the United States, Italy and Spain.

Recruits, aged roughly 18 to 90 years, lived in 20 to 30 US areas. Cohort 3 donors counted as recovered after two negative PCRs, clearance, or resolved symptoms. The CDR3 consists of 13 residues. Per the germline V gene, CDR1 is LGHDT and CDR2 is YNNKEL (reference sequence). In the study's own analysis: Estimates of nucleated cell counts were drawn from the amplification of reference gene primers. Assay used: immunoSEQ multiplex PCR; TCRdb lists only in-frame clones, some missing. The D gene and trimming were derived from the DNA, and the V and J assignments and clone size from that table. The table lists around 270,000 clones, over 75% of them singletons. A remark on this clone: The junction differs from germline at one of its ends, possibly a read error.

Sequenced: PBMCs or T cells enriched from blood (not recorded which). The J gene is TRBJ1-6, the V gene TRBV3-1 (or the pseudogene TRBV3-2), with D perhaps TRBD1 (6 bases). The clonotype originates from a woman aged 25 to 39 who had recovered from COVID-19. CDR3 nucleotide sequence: TGTGCCAGCAGCCAGAGCTCAGTCGAGGGGGTGGACTTT. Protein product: CASSQSSVEGVDF.